These T cell receptor beta chains were read from a single sample in a study of cytomegalovirus exposure and HLA in healthy donors. Sequencing used immunoSEQ multiplex PCR; TCRdb keeps in-frame clones, though not all of them. The data show about 140,000 clones, roughly 80% seen once. The sample comprised PBMCs. The receptors were gathered from a female donor in good health and CMV-seronegative. The CDR3 runs from the conserved cysteine through the conserved F or W. Fields, in order: V gene, J gene, clone size, D gene, CDR3 DNA, CDR3 protein. A D gene is named only where the DNA matches it firmly. Only some rows state a clone size, as once, few, many or a class for expanded clones.

TRBV18,TRBJ2-7,NA,NA,TGTGCCAGCTCACCAGAGGGCTTGCACGAGCAGTACTTC,CASSPEGLHEQYF
TRBV6-1,TRBJ1-5,NA,TRBD1,TGTGCCAGCCGGACAGGGCCCAATCAGCCCCAGCATTTT,CASRTGPNQPQHF
TRBV15,TRBJ2-1,NA,TRBD1,TGTGCCACCAGCCAGGGGGTAGGGACATTTAATGAGCAGTTCTTC,CATSQGVGTFNEQFF
TRBV19,TRBJ1-1,NA,NA,TGTGCCAGTAGTATAGCGGGACAGAACACTGAAGCTTTCTTT,CASSIAGQNTEAFF
TRBV28,TRBJ1-5,once,TRBD1,TGTGCCAGCAGTTTTGGGACAGGCAATCAGCCCCAGCATTTT,CASSFGTGNQPQHF
TRBV7-2,TRBJ2-7,NA,TRBD2,TGTGCCAGCAGCTTTCGCAGCGGGGGGGGCTCCTACGAGCAGTACTTC,CASSFRSGGGSYEQYF
TRBV7-8,TRBJ2-3,NA,TRBD2,TGTGCCAGCAGCTTAACCACTAGCGGCACAGATACGCAGTATTTT,CASSLTTSGTDTQYF
TRBV15,TRBJ2-3,NA,TRBD1,TGTGCCACCAGCAGACCCCGACAGGGGGGCACAGATACGCAGTATTTT,CATSRPRQGGTDTQYF
TRBV30,TRBJ1-4,NA,NA,TGTGCCTGGAGTGTAATCAGGGGTGAAAAACTGTTTTTT,CAWSVIRGEKLFF
TRBV7-9,TRBJ2-1,NA,TRBD2,TGTTCCAGCAGCTCTCGAGTGGGAGCGGGGGCCTACAATGAGCAGTTCTTC,CSSSSRVGAGAYNEQFF
TRBV7-9,TRBJ2-7,NA,NA,TGTTCCAGCAGCGTAGGGGCCAGGGTTGGGACCTACGAGCAGTACTTC,CSSSVGARVGTYEQYF
TRBV15,TRBJ1-2,NA,NA,TGTGCCACCAGCAGAGACACAGGGACTGGCTACACCTTC,CATSRDTGTGYTF
TRBV6-6,TRBJ1-2,NA,NA,TGTGCCAGCAGTTCGGCGGGGTTGCGAGCTTATGGCTACACCTTC,CASSSAGLRAYGYTF
TRBV13,TRBJ2-7,once,TRBD1,TGTGCCAGCAGCCCGGGACAGCATTACTACGAGCAGTACTTC,CASSPGQHYYEQYF
TRBV13,TRBJ1-4,NA,TRBD1,TGTGCCAGCAGCGAGAACAGGGGAGCTAATGAAAAACTGTTTTTT,CASSENRGANEKLFF
TRBV9,TRBJ1-3,NA,NA,TGTGCCAGCAGCACAAACCTCGTTCACGAACAGGTTACCTCTGGAAACACCATATATTTT,CASSTNLVHEQVTSGNTIYF
TRBV7-9,TRBJ2-1,NA,TRBD2,TGTGCCAGCAGCTCTCGAGTGGGAGCGGGGGCCTACAATGAGCAGTTCTTC,CASSSRVGAGAYNEQFF
TRBV7-9,TRBJ1-2,NA,NA,TGTGCCAGCAGCTTAGGGGGACACCTCTATGGCTACACCTTC,CASSLGGHLYGYTF
TRBV7-2,TRBJ2-7,few,TRBD2,TGTGCCAGCAGCTTAGCAGGGGGGCGGACTAGCGGCTCCTACGAGCAGTACTTC,CASSLAGGRTSGSYEQYF
TRBV6-1,TRBJ2-5,NA,TRBD2,TGTGCCAGCAGTGAAAAGCGGGAGCGGTTGGAGACCCAGTACTTC,CASSEKRERLETQYF
TRBV10-3,TRBJ1-1,NA,NA,TGTGCCATCAGTGAGCTCTCCAACAGGGCTGAAGCTTTCTTT,CAISELSNRAEAFF
TRBV5-1,TRBJ1-1,NA,NA,TGCGCCAGCAGCTTGTCCGGGGGTGAAGCTTTCTTT,CASSLSGGEAFF
TRBV19,TRBJ2-1,NA,TRBD2,TGTGCCAGTAGTAGGTGGGTAGCGGGAATCTCCTACAATGAGCAGTTCTTC,CASSRWVAGISYNEQFF
TRBV4-2,TRBJ2-7,NA,TRBD1,TGTGCCAGCAGCCAAGATTTAGGGACAGCCTACGAGCAGTACTTC,CASSQDLGTAYEQYF
TRBV15,TRBJ1-5,NA,NA,TGTGCCACCAGCAGCACAACCAGGGTCAATCAGCCCCAGCATTTT,CATSSTTRVNQPQHF
TRBV30,TRBJ2-7,NA,TRBD1,TGTGCCTGCCTGACAGGGGAGGCGTCCTACGAGCAGTACTTC,CACLTGEASYEQYF
TRBV5-1,TRBJ2-7,NA,TRBD1,TGCGCCAGCAGCTTGGCCGGTGGGCAGGGGGCCCAGTACGAGCAGTACTTC,CASSLAGGQGAQYEQYF
TRBV7-2,TRBJ1-2,NA,NA,TGTGCCAGCAGCTTGTTGACGAGGGCTGGGAATGGCTACACCTTC,CASSLLTRAGNGYTF
TRBV5-6,TRBJ2-3,NA,NA,TGTGCCAGCAGCTTACGGACTAACACAGATACGCAGTATTTT,CASSLRTNTDTQYF
TRBV28,TRBJ1-4,NA,NA,TGTGCCAGCAGTTTCTTCGTTCGTAATGAAAAACTGTTTTTT,CASSFFVRNEKLFF
TRBV7-9,TRBJ2-7,NA,NA,TGTGCCAGCAGTCCGGAGGGGCGATCCCCCCTGGAGCAGTACTTC,CASSPEGRSPLEQYF
TRBV28,TRBJ1-2,NA,TRBD1,TGTGCCAGCAGCACACAGGGGGCGCTGGGCTACACCTTC,CASSTQGALGYTF
TRBV14,TRBJ2-1,few,TRBD1,TGTGCCAGCAGCCTGACAGGGGGCAATGAGCAGTTCTTC,CASSLTGGNEQFF
TRBV4-1,TRBJ1-4,few,NA,TGCGCCAGCAGCCCGGATACAGGGAAAGGAGCTAATGAAAAACTGTTTTTT,CASSPDTGKGANEKLFF
TRBV5-4,TRBJ1-1,NA,TRBD1,TGTGCCAGCAGCTCTAACAGGGGGCAGGGAGTCACTGAAGCTTTCTTT,CASSSNRGQGVTEAFF
TRBV19,TRBJ1-1,NA,NA,TGTGCCAGTAGTATACCGAGGACTGAAGCTTTCTTT,CASSIPRTEAFF
TRBV5-4,TRBJ2-5,NA,TRBD2,TGTGCCAGCAGTAAGACCGGGACTAGGGAGACCCAGTACTTC,CASSKTGTRETQYF
TRBV7-2,TRBJ2-5,NA,NA,TGTGCCAGCAGCCCCCTACGGGGGGCGACCCAGTACTTC,CASSPLRGATQYF
TRBV28,TRBJ2-1,NA,TRBD1,TGTGCCAGCAGTTCCCCGACAGGGGTTAAGGAGCAGTTCTTC,CASSSPTGVKEQFF
TRBV6-1,TRBJ1-1,NA,NA,TGTGCCAGCACCGGGGGGAACGGTAGTCTCGCTGAAGCTTTCTTT,CASTGGNGSLAEAFF
TRBV7-2,TRBJ2-3,NA,TRBD2,TGTGCCAGCAGCTTACAGCGGGGGGAACGGACAGATACGCAGTATTTT,CASSLQRGERTDTQYF
TRBV6-1,TRBJ2-6,NA,NA,TGTGCCAGCAGTGACGGGTGGATCGCTGGGGCCAACGTCCTGACTTTC,CASSDGWIAGANVLTF
TRBV30,TRBJ1-2,NA,NA,TGTGCCTGGAGTATCAACTACTCCGGGACACCTAGAAATGGCTACCCCTTC,CAWSINYSGTPRNGYPF
TRBV6-1,TRBJ2-3,once,NA,TGTGCCAGCAGTGATGGACAGCCCACAGATACGCAGTATTTT,CASSDGQPTDTQYF
TRBV14,TRBJ1-6,NA,NA,TGTGCCAGCAGCCCCACCGGTCGAGATTCACCCCTCCACTTT,CASSPTGRDSPLHF